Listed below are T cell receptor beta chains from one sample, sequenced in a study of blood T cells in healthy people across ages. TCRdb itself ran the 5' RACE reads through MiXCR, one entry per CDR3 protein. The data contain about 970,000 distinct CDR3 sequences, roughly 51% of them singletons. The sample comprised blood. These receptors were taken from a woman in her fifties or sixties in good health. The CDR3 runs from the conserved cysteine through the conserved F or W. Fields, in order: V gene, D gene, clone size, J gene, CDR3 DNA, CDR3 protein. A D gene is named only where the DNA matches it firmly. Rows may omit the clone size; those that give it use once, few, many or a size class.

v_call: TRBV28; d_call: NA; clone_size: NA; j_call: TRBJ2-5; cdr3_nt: TGTGCCAGCAGTACCAGCTTGGGCGGGTCTCAAATAACCCAAGAGACCCAGTACTTC; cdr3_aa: CASSTSLGGSQITQETQYF
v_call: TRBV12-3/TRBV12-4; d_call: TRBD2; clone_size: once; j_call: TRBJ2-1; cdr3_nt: TGTGCCAGCAGTTCAAGCGGGAGTCTATCCTACAATGAGCAGTTCTTC; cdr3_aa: CASSSSGSLSYNEQFF
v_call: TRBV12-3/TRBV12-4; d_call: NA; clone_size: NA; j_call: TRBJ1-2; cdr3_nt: TGTGCCAGCAGTTTAAGGTCTAACTATGGCTACGCCTTC; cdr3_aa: CASSLRSNYGYAF
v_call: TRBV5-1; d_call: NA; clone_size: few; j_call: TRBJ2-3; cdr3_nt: TGCGCCAGCAGCGCCGGGGGAGGCCCAGATACGCAGTATTTT; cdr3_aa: CASSAGGGPDTQYF
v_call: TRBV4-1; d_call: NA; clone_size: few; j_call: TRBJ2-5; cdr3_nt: TGCGCCAGCAGCCAAGTTATTTCCAGGCCCGAGACCCAGTACTTC; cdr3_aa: CASSQVISRPETQYF
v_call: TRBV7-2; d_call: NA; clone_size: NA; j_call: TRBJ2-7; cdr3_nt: TGTGCCAGCAGCTCCCTTCCTTCCTACGAGCAGTACTTC; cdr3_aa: CASSSLPSYEQYF
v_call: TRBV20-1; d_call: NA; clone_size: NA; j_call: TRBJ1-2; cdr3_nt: TGCGGTGCCATTGCAGTGGAATTGGGGGCTAACTATGGCTACACCTTC; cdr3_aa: CGAIAVELGANYGYTF
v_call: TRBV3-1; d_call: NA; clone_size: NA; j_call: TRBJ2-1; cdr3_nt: TGTGCCAGCAGCCAGGGGGAGCAGTTCTTC; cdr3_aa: CASSQGEQFF
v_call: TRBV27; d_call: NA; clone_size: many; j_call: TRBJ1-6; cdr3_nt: TGTGCCAGCAGTTTAACACAGGCGGTTACTTCACCCCTCCACTTT; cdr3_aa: CASSLTQAVTSPLHF
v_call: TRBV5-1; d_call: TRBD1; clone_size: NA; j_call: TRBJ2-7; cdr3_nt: TGCGCCAGTAGCATGGGGGACAGCACCTACGAGCAGTACTTC; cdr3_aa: CASSMGDSTYEQYF
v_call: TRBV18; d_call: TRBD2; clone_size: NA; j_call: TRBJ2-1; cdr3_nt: TGTGCCAGCTCACCGAGTACTGGACTAGCGGCCCGGGGAAATGAGCAGTTCTTC; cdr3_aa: CASSPSTGLAARGNEQFF
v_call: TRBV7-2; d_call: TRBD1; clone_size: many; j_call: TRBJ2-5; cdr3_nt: TGTGCCAGCCAAAGGGACAGGGGCGAGACCCAGTACTTC; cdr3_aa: CASQRDRGETQYF
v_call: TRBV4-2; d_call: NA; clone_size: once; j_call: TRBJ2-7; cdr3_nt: TGTGCCAGCAGCCAACAAGAGTTGTACGAGCAGTACTTC; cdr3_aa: CASSQQELYEQYF
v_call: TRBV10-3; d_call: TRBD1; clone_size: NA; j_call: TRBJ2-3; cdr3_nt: TGTGCCATCAGGCCCGGGACAGGGGACAGACCGGATACGCAGTATTTT; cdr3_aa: CAIRPGTGDRPDTQYF
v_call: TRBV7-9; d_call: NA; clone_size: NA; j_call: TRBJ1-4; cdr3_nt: TGTGCCACCCGGGGGCCTGGGCCTAATGAAAAACTGTTTTTT; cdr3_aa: CATRGPGPNEKLFF
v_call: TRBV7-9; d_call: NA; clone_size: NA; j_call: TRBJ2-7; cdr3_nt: TGTGCCAGCAGCTTACAGGGCAGGGGTCACGAGCAGTACTTC; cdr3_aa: CASSLQGRGHEQYF
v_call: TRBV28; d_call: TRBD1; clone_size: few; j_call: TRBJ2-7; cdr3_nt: TGTGCCAGCAGCGAACAGGGGGCGAGGGACGAGCAGTACTTC; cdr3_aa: CASSEQGARDEQYF
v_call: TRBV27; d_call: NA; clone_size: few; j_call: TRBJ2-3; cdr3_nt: TGTGCCAGCAGCCCCGCAGATAAAGCAGATACGCAGTATTTT; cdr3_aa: CASSPADKADTQYF
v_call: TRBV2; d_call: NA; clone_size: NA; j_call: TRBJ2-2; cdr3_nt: TGTGCCAGCAGGGGGGGACTGGACACCGGGGAGCTGTTTTTT; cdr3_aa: CASRGGLDTGELFF
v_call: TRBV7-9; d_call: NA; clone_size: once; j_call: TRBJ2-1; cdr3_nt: TGTGCCAGCAGCAAGCTGAGGGTTGAAGTTTCCTACAATGAGCAGTTCTTC; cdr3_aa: CASSKLRVEVSYNEQFF
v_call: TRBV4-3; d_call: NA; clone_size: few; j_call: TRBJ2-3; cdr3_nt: TGCGCCAGCAGCCGCCGGGACACAAGCACAGATACGCAGTATTTT; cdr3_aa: CASSRRDTSTDTQYF
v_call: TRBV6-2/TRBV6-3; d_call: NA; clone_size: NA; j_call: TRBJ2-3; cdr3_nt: TGTGCCAGCCGGGAGCCCCCCACAGATACGCAGTATTTT; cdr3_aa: CASREPPTDTQYF
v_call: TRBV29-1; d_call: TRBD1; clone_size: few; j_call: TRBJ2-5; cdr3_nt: TGCAGCTCCCGGGACAGGGACGAGACCCAGTACTTC; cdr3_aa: CSSRDRDETQYF
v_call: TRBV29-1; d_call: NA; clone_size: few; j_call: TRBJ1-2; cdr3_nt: TGCAGCGTTGAAGAGGTACAGGGTAGTGGCTACACCTTC; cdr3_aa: CSVEEVQGSGYTF
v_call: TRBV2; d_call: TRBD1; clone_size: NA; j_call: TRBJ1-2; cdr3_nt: TGTGCCAGCAAACAGGGGCCCAACTATGGCTACACCTTC; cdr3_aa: CASKQGPNYGYTF
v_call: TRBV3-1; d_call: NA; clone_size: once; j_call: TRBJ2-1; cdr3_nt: TGTGCCAGCAGCCGTTCGGGACTCAACAATGAGCAGTTCTTC; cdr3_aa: CASSRSGLNNEQFF
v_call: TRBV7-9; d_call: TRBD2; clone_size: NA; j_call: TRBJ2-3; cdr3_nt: TGTGCCAGCAGTCAAGCGAGTTGGACTAGCGTAGATACGCAGTATTTT; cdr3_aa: CASSQASWTSVDTQYF
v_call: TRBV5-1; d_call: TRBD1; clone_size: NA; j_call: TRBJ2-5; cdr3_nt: TGCGCCAGCAGTTCCCCGACAGGGAGCCAAGAGACCCAGTACTTC; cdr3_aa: CASSSPTGSQETQYF
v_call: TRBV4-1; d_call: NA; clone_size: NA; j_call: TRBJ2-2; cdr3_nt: TGCGCCAGCAGCCAAGATCCACCGGGCGGAAGGACCTACACCGGGGAGCTGTTTTTT; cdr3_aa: CASSQDPPGGRTYTGELFF
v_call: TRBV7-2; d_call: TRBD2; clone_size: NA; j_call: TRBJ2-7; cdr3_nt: TGTGCCAGCAGCTTAGGATCGGGCGGGAGCTCCTACGAGCAGTACTTC; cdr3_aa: CASSLGSGGSSYEQYF
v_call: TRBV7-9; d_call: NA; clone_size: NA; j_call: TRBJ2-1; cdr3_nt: TGTGCCAGCAGCCGCTCCACCTACAATGAGCAGTTCTTC; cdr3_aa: CASSRSTYNEQFF
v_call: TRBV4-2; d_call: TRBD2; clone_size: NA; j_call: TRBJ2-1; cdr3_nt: TGTGCCAGCAGCCAAGACCGGTGGACTAGCGGAAATGAGCAGTTCTTC; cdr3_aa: CASSQDRWTSGNEQFF
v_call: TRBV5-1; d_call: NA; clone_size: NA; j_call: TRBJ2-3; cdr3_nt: TGCGCCAGCATGCCGGGGGGCACAGATACGCAGTATTTT; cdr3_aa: CASMPGGTDTQYF
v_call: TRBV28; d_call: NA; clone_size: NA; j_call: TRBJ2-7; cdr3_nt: TGTGCCAGCAGCCGAGAATCTACGGCGGCCTCCTACGAGCAGTACTTC; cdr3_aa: CASSRESTAASYEQYF
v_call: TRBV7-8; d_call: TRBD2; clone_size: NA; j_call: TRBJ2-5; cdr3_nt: TGTGCCAGCAGCTCTAGCGGGACCTTCCTTGGGGAGCAGTACTTC; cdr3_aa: CASSSSGTFLGEQYF
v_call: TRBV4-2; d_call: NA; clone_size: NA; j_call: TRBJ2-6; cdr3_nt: TGTGCCAGCAGCCAAGAACCTGGGGCCAACGTCCTGACTTTC; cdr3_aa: CASSQEPGANVLTF
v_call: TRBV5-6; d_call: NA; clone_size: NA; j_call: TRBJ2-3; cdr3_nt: TGTGCCAGCAGCTTGGTAACGGGAGAAAAACGCACAGATACGCAGTATTTT; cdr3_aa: CASSLVTGEKRTDTQYF
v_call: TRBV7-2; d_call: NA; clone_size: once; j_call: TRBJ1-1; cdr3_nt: TGTGCCAGCAGCCCGAGCGGGGGGACCACTGAAGCTTTCTTT; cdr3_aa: CASSPSGGTTEAFF
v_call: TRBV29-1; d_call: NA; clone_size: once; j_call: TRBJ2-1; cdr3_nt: TGCAGCGCAGGCGCGATTCGCGCTGAGCAGTTCTTC; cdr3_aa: CSAGAIRAEQFF
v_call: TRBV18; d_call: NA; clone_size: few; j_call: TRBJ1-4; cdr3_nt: TGTGCCAGCTCACCATCAGCTGAAAAACTGTTTTTT; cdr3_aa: CASSPSAEKLFF
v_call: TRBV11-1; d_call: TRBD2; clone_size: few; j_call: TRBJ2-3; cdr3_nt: TGTGCCAGCAGGGGACTAGCTGCAGATACGCAGTATTTT; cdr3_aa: CASRGLAADTQYF
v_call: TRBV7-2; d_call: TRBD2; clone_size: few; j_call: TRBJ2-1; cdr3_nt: TGTGCCAGCAGCTCCCAGCCATGGGGGGGTGAGCAGTTCTTC; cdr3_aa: CASSSQPWGGEQFF
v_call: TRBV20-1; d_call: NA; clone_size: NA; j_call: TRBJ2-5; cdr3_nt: TGCAGTGCTAGAGCGGGCGGCTCCTCGGGAACGACCCAGTACTTC; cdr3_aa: CSARAGGSSGTTQYF
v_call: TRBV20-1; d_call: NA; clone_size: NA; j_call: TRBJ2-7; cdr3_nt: TGCAGTGCTCCAGACAGGAACTACGAGCAGTACTTC; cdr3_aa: CSAPDRNYEQYF
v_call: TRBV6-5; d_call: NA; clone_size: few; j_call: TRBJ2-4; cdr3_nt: TGTGCCAGTAGATACCACTCAAGTGGCATTCAGTACTTC; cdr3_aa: CASRYHSSGIQYF
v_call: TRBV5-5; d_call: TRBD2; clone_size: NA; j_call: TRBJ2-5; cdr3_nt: TGTGCCAGCAGCTACAGACTAGCGGGAGTCCAAGAGACCCAGTACTTC; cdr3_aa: CASSYRLAGVQETQYF
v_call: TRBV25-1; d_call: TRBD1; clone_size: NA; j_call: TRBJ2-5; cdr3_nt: TGTGCCAGCAGTGCGGGACAGGGGATCTCACAAGAGACCCAGTACTTC; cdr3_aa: CASSAGQGISQETQYF
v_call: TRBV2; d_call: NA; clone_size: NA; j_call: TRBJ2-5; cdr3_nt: TGTGCCAGCAGCCTACTAGATGCCAAGTCGGAGACCCAGTACTTC; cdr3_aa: CASSLLDAKSETQYF